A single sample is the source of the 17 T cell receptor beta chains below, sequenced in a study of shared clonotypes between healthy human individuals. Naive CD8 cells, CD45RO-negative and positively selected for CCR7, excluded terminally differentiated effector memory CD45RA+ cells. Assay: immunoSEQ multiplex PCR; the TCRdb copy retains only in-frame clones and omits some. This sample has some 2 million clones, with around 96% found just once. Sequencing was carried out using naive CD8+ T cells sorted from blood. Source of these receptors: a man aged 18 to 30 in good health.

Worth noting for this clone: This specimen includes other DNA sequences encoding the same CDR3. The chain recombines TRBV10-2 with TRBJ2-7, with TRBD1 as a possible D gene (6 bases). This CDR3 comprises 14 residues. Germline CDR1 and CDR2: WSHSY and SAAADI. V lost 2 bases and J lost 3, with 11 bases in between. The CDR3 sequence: CASSEGAGDYEQYF. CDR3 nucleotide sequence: TGCGCCAGCAGTGAGGGGGCAGGGGACTACGAGCAGTACTTC.

The CDR3 nucleotides read TGTGCCAGTAGTGGCCGCCTGAGCTCTGGAAACACCATATATTTT. Residues: CASSGRLSSGNTIYF. The rearrangement joins TRBV19 to TRBJ1-3; unclear D gene. V was clipped by 5 bases and J by 0 bases, with 11 bases between them. This CDR3 contains 15 residues. Germline V gene sequence: CDR1 LNHDA, CDR2 SQIVND (reference sequence).

The CDR3, as DNA: TGTGCCAGCATAAAGGTGGGGACAGGAGGAACTAATGAAAAACTGTTTTTT. It encodes CASIKVGTGGTNEKLFF. This chain joins TRBV7-9 and TRBJ1-4; 8 nucleotides line up with TRBD1. The germline gives CDR1 SEHNR, CDR2 FQNEAQ (reference sequence). The CDR3 spans 17 residues. After removal of 7 bases from V and 1 base from J, the junction contained 11 bases not matched to a gene.

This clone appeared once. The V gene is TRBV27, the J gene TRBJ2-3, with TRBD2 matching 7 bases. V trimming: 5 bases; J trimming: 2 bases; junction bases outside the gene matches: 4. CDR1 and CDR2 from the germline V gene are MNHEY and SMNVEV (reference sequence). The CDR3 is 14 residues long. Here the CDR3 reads CASSPREVTDTQYF. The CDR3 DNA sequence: TGTGCCAGCAGTCCCCGGGAGGTCACAGATACGCAGTATTTT.

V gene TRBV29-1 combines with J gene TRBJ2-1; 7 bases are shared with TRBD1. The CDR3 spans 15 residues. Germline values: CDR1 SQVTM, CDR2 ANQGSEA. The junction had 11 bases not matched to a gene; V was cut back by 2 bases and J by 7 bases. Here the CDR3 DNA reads TGCAGCGTTGAATTACGGGACAGTAACTTTAATGAGCAGTTCTTC. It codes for CSVELRDSNFNEQFF.

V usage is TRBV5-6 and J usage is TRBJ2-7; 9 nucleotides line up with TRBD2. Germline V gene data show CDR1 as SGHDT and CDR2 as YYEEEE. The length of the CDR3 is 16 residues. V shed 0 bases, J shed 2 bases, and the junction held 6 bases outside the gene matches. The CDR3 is CASSLGVAGDPYEQYF. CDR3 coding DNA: TGTGCCAGCAGCTTGGGTGTAGCGGGGGATCCCTACGAGCAGTACTTC. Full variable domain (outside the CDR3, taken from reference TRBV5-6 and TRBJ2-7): DAGVTQSPTHLIKTRGQQVTLRCSPKSGHDTVSWYQQALGQGPQFIFQYYEEEERQRGNFPDRFSGHQFPNYSSELNVNALLLGDSALYLCASSLGVAGDPYEQYFGPGTRLTVT.

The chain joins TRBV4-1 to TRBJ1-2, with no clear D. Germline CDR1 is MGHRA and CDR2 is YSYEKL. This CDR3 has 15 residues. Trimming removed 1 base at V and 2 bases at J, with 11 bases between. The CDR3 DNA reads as TGCGCCAGCAGCCAAGCCCCCAGCACGAACTATGGCTACACCTTC. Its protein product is CASSQAPSTNYGYTF.

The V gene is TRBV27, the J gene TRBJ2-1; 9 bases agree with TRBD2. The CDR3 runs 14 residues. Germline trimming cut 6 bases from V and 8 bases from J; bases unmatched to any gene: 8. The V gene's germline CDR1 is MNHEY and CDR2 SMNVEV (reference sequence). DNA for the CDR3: TGTGCCAGCAGCCCCGGACTAGCGATATATGAGCAGTTCTTC. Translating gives CASSPGLAIYEQFF.

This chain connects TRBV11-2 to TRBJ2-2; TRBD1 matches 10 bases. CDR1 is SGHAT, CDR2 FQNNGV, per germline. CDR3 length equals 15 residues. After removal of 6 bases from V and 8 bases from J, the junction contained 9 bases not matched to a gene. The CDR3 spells CASSSGTGEFGELFF. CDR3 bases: TGTGCCAGCAGTTCCGGGACAGGGGAGTTTGGGGAGCTGTTTTTT.

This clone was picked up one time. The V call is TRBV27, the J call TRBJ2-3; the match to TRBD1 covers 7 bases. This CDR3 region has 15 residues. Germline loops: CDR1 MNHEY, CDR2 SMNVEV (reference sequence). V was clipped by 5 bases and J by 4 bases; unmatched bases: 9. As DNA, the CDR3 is TGTGCCAGCAGTCTTGTAGGGGGCGTCTCAGATACGCAGTATTTT. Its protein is CASSLVGGVSDTQYF.

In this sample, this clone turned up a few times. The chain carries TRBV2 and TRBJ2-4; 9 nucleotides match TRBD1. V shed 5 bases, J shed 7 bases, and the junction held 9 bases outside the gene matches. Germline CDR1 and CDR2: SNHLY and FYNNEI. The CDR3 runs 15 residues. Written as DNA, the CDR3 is TGTGCCAGCAGTTTGGACAGGGGCTATGGTAACATTCAGTACTTC. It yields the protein CASSLDRGYGNIQYF.

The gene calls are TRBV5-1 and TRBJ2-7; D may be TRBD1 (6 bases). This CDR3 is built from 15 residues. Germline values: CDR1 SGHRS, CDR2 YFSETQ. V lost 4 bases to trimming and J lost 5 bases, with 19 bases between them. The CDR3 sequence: CASSEGTLGEDEQYF. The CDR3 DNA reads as TGCGCCAGCAGCGAGGGGACATTAGGTGAGGACGAGCAGTACTTC.

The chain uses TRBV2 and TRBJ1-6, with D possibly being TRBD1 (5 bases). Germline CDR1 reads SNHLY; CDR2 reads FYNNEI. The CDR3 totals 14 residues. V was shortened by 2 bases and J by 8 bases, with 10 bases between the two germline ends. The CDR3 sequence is CASSEIGVDSPLHF. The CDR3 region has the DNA TGTGCCAGCAGTGAAATAGGGGTGGATTCACCCCTCCACTTT.

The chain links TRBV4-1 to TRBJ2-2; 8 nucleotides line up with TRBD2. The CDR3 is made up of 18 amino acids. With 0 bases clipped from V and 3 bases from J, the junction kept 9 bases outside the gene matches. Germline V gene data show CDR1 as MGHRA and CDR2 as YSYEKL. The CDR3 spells CASSQDEFGGAHTGELFF. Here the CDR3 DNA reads TGCGCCAGCAGCCAAGATGAGTTCGGGGGGGCGCACACCGGGGAGCTGTTTTTT.

CDR3 DNA: TGTGCCAGCAGACCCCCGGGAAGGCCTAGCACAGATACGCAGTATTTT. Its protein product is CASRPPGRPSTDTQYF. The genes are TRBV6-6 and TRBJ2-3; possible D gene TRBD2, 5 bases. The CDR3 runs to 16 residues. Germline CDR1 is MNHNY and CDR2 is SVGAGI (reference sequence). The germline V and J ends were trimmed by 6 bases and 0 bases, with 16 bases remaining between them.

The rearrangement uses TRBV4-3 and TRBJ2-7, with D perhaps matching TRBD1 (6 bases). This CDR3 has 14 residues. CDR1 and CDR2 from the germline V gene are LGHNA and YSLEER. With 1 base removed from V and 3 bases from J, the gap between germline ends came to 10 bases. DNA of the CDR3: TGCGCCAGCAGCCAAGGGTGGACAGACTACGAGCAGTACTTC. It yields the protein CASSQGWTDYEQYF.

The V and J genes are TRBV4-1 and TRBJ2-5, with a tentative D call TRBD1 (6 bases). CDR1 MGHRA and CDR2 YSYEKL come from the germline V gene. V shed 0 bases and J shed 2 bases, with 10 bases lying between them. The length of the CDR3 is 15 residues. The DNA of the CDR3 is TGCGCCAGCAGCCAAGACTGGGGGCGGCAAGAGACCCAGTACTTC. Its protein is CASSQDWGRQETQYF.